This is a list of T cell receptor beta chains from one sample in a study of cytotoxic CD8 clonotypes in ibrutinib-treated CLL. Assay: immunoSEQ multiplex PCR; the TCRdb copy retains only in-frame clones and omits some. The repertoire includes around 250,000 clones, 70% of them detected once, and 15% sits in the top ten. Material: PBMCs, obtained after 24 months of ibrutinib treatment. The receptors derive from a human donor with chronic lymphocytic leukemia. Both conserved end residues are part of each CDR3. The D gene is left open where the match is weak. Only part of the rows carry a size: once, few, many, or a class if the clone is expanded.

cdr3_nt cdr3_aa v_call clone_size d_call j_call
TGTGCCAGCAGTTACACCCCGCCCTTCGTCCCAGATACGCAGTATTTT CASSYTPPFVPDTQYF TRBV6-5 NA NA TRBJ2-3
TGTGCCAGCAGCTTACACGGGAATCAAGAGACCCAGTACTTC CASSLHGNQETQYF TRBV11-3 NA NA TRBJ2-5
TGTGCCAGCAGCACGAGCGGGAGGGCCGGAGATACGCAGTATTTT CASSTSGRAGDTQYF TRBV9 NA TRBD2 TRBJ2-3
TGTGCCAGCAGCGTAGGGCCTAGCGATTCCTACGAGCAGTACTTC CASSVGPSDSYEQYF TRBV9 NA NA TRBJ2-7
TGTGCCAGCAGCTTCTCTCGCGGGGTGTACCAAGAGACCCAGTACTTC CASSFSRGVYQETQYF TRBV13 NA NA TRBJ2-5
TGTGCCAGCAGTTACACGTCAGGGAGAACTGAAGCTTTCTTT CASSYTSGRTEAFF TRBV6-5 NA NA TRBJ1-1
TGCGCCAGCAGCCACGGGGGCTCTGGGGCCAACGTCCTGACTTTC CASSHGGSGANVLTF TRBV4-3 few NA TRBJ2-6
TGCAGCGTTGAAGATCGGGGGACACTAGAGACCCAGTACTTC CSVEDRGTLETQYF TRBV29-1 NA NA TRBJ2-5
TGCAGCGCCCGAGGCGAGGGACCCTTCCAAGAGACCCAGTACTTC CSARGEGPFQETQYF TRBV29-1 NA NA TRBJ2-5
TGTGCCAGCAGCCGCATGGCGGGAGTTTTGGGCGAGCAGTACTTC CASSRMAGVLGEQYF TRBV27 few TRBD2 TRBJ2-7
TGTGCCAGCCATGGGCTTGGAAACACCATATATTTT CASHGLGNTIYF TRBV9 few NA TRBJ1-3
TGTGCCAGCAGCCAGCTACTTTGGCACTACGAGCAGTACTTC CASSQLLWHYEQYF TRBV7-6 once NA TRBJ2-7
TGTGCCAGCAGCCAGACAGGGATCGCTTTCTCTGGGGCCAACGTCCTGACTTTC CASSQTGIAFSGANVLTF TRBV14 few TRBD1 TRBJ2-6
TGTGCCAGCAGCGACGGGAGGGATCAGCCCCAGCATTTT CASSDGRDQPQHF TRBV7-9 NA NA TRBJ1-5